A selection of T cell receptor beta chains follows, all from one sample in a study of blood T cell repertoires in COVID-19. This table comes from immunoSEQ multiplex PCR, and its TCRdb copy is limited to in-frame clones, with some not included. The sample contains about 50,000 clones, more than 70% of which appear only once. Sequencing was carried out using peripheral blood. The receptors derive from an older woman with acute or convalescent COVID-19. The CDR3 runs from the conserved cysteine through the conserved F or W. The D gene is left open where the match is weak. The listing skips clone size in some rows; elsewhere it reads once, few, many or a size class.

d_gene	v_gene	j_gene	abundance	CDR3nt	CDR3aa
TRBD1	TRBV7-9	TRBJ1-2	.	TGTGCCAGCAGCTTAGCGCGGCAGGGGGCTGATGGCTACACCTTC	CASSLARQGADGYTF
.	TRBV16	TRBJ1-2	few	TGTGCCAGCAGCCAATCGCTAGGTCGATCCATGGGTGGCTACACCTTC	CASSQSLGRSMGGYTF
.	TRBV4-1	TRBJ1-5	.	TGCGCCAGCAGCCAAGATCACCAGGGGAGAAAGCCCCAGCATTTT	CASSQDHQGRKPQHF
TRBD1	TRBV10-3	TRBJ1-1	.	TGTGCCATCGCAGGGGGCAACACTGAAGCTTTCTTT	CAIAGGNTEAFF
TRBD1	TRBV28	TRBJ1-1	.	TGTGCCAGCAGTTCCCGGGACAGGAAAAACACTGAAGCTTTCTTT	CASSSRDRKNTEAFF
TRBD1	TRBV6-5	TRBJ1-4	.	TGTGCCAGCAGTTACTTGACAGGGACGAAAGTTGAAAAACTGTTTTTT	CASSYLTGTKVEKLFF
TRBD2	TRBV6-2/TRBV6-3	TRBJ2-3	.	TGTGCCAGCAGTGGGGGACTAGCAGCGGCGCAGTATTTT	CASSGGLAAAQYF
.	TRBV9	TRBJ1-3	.	TGTGCCAGCAGCCCAAATTCTGGAAACACCATATATTTT	CASSPNSGNTIYF
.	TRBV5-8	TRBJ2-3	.	TGTGCCAGCAGCTTGATGGGGGCAGGCACAGATACGCAGTATTTT	CASSLMGAGTDTQYF
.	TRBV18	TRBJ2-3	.	TGTGCCAGCTCACCACGTTATCCAGGTACCCCCACAGATACGCAGTATTTT	CASSPRYPGTPTDTQYF
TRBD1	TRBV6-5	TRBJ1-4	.	TGTGCCAGCTCTAGGGGGCTTCGTGAAAAACTGTTTTTT	CASSRGLREKLFF
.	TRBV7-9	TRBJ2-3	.	TGTGCCAGCAGCCTCGTAGGGAGTTCCGATACGCAGTATTTT	CASSLVGSSDTQYF
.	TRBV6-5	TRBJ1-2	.	TGTGCCAGCAGTTACTCGTTTAGGGAGCCCGACGGCTACACCTTC	CASSYSFREPDGYTF
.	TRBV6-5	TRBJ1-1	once	TGTGCCAGCAGTAATTACAAGGGGAGGCCTGAAGCTTTCTTT	CASSNYKGRPEAFF
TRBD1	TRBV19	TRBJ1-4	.	TGTGCCAGTAACCCTCGGGATGGGACAGGTGGTCGGGAAAAACTGTTTTTT	CASNPRDGTGGREKLFF
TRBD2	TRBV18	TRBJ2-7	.	TGTGCCAGCTCAAAAATAGCGGGGGACCACGAGCAGTACTTC	CASSKIAGDHEQYF
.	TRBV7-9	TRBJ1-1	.	TGTGCCAGCAGCCCCGGGGGGAGGAACACTGAAGCTTTCTTT	CASSPGGRNTEAFF
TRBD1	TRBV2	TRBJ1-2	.	TGTGCCAGCAGCCTCCAGGGGGATCGGGGCTACACCTTC	CASSLQGDRGYTF
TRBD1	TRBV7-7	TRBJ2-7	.	TGTGCCAGCTCCCGGACAGGGGGCGTGCTTTCCTACGAGCAGTACTTC	CASSRTGGVLSYEQYF
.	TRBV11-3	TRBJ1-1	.	TGTGCCAGCAGCTCCGGGGGGTACACTGAAGCTTTCTTT	CASSSGGYTEAFF
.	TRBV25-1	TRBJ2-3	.	TGTGCCAGCAGTCCACGGAGGGTTACAGATACGCAGTATTTT	CASSPRRVTDTQYF
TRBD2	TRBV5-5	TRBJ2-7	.	TGTGCCAGCAGCTTTGACCTAGCGGGAGGGGCCTCCTACGAGCAGTACTTC	CASSFDLAGGASYEQYF
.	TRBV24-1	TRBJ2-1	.	TGTGCCACCAGGCTAGCTGATAAGAATGAGCAGTTCTTC	CATRLADKNEQFF
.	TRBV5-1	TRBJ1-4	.	TGCGCCAGCAGCCTGACAGGCCCGGAGGATGAAAAACTGTTTTTT	CASSLTGPEDEKLFF
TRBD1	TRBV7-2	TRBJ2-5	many	TGTGCCAGCAGCTTAGGTTCAGGGGGCGAGACCCAGTACTTC	CASSLGSGGETQYF
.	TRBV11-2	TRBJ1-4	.	TGTGCCAGCAGGTCGGGGTGGACGGACAATGAAAAACTGTTTTTT	CASRSGWTDNEKLFF
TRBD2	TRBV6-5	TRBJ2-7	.	TGTGCCAGCAGTCCATCGAGCGGGAGAGGGTACGAGCAGTACTTC	CASSPSSGRGYEQYF
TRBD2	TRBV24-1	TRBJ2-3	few	TGTGCCACCAAATGTAGGGCGGGAGGGCCAGATAGCACAGATACGCAGTATTTT	CATKCRAGGPDSTDTQYF
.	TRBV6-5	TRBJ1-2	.	TGTGCCAGCAGTCCAGGGGTGTGGGGCTACACCTTC	CASSPGVWGYTF
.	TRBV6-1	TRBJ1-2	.	TGTGCCAGCAGTGAAGTGTCAGGCTATGGCTACACCTTC	CASSEVSGYGYTF
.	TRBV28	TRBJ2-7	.	TGTGCCAGCAGTTTCCTACCGGGGTCCATCTCCTACGAGCAGTACTTC	CASSFLPGSISYEQYF
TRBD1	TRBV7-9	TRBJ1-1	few	TGTGCCAGCAGCTCCAGGGGGCCGGCTGAAGCTTTCTTT	CASSSRGPAEAFF
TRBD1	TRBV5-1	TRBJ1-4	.	TGCGCCAGCGCGACAGGGGCGGGTAATGAAAAACTGTTTTTT	CASATGAGNEKLFF
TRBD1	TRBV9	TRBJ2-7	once	TGTGCCAGCAGCTGGGGACAGGGGGTCAGTAACGAGCAGTACTTC	CASSWGQGVSNEQYF
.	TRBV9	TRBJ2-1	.	TGTGCCAGCAGCACACCTGGAGGGACGGATGAGCAGTTCTTC	CASSTPGGTDEQFF
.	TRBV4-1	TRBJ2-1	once	TGCGCCAGCAGCCAGGGGGGTGGTGACAATGAGCAGTTCTTC	CASSQGGGDNEQFF
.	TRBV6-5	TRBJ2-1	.	TGTGCCAGCAGCAAAATGTGGGGGACTTCTCAGTTCTTC	CASSKMWGTSQFF
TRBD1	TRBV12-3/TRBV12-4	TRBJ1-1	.	TGTGCCAGCAGCGACGTACCGGGACAGGTAGGATTCTTT	CASSDVPGQVGFF
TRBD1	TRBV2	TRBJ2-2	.	TGTGCCAGCACCGGACAGGGGCTCCTTTCCGGGGAGCTGTTTTTT	CASTGQGLLSGELFF
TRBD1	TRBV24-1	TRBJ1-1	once	TGTGCCACCAGTGATGGGGCAGGGGGCGTGGGCACTGAAGCTTTCTTT	CATSDGAGGVGTEAFF
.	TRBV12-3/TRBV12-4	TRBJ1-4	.	TGTGCCAGCAGTTGGAGAGAAAAACTGTTTTTT	CASSWREKLFF
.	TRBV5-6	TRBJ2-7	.	TGTGCCAGCAGCTTTGGAGGGTTCCACGAGCAGTACTTC	CASSFGGFHEQYF
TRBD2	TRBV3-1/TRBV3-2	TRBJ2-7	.	TGTGCCAGCAGCCAAGTAGGAGCGGGGGGACCCTACGAGCAGTACTTC	CASSQVGAGGPYEQYF
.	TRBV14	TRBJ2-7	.	TGTGCCAGCAGCTTCCGGGATACCCCTCACTTC	CASSFRDTPHF
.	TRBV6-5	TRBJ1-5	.	TGTGCCAGCATGCAGGGTATTCAGCCCCAGCATTTT	CASMQGIQPQHF
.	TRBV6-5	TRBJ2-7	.	TGTGCCAGCAGTTACTCGGCTGTGGGCAGGGGCTACGAGCAGTACTTC	CASSYSAVGRGYEQYF
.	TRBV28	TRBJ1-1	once	TGTGCCAGCACAGTGGGGGGTGGCACTGAAGCTTTCTTT	CASTVGGGTEAFF
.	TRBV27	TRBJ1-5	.	TGTGCCAGCAGTTTAGGACAGACAAGCAATCAGCCCCAGCATTTT	CASSLGQTSNQPQHF
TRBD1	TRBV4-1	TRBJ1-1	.	TGCGCCAGCAGCCTGGACAGGCGAGGCACTGAAGCTTTCTTT	CASSLDRRGTEAFF
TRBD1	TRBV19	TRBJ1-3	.	TGTGCCAGTAGATTGGGACAGGGGGCTGGAAACACCATATATTTT	CASRLGQGAGNTIYF
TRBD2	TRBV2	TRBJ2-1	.	TGTGCCAGCAGTCCACTAGCGGGGGGGCACCTTTTCAATGAGCAGTTCTTC	CASSPLAGGHLFNEQFF
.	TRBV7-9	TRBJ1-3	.	TGTGCCAGCAGCTTAGGTCAGGGCAGAACCTCTGGAAACACCATATATTTT	CASSLGQGRTSGNTIYF
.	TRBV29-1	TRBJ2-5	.	TGCAGCGTTGAGGGCCAGGGCAGGACCCAGTACTTC	CSVEGQGRTQYF
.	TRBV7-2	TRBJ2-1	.	TGTGCCAGCAGCTTAGCCCCAGGGTCCCAAACAGAGTTCTTC	CASSLAPGSQTEFF
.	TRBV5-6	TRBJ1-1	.	TGTGCCAGCAGCTTGGGTGGCCTTGAGAACACTGAAGCTTTCTTT	CASSLGGLENTEAFF
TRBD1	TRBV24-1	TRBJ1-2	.	TGTGCCACCAGAAAAAACAGGGGTCGCTACACCTTC	CATRKNRGRYTF
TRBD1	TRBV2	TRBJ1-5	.	TGTGCCAGCAGCGCCGGGACAGGGGGTAATCAGCCCCAGCATTTT	CASSAGTGGNQPQHF
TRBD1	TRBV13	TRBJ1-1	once	TGTGCCAGCAGCTTAATGACAGGGGGACTCTCTGAAGCTTTCTTT	CASSLMTGGLSEAFF
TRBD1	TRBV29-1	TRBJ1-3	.	TGCAGCGTTGAAGTGGACAGGGGAAACACCATATATTTT	CSVEVDRGNTIYF